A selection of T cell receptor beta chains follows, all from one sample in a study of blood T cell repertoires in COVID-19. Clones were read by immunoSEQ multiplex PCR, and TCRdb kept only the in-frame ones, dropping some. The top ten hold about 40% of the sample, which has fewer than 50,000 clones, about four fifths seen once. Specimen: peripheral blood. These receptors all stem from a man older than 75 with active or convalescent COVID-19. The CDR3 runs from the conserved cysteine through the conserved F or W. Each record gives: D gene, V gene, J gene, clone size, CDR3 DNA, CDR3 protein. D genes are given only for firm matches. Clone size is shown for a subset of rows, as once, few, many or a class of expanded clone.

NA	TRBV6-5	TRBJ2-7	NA	TGTGCCAGCAGTTACACAGGGTTTTACGAGCAGTACTTC	CASSYTGFYEQYF
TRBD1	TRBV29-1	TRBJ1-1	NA	TGCAGCGTAGGGACAGGGACGGGCACTGAAGCTTTCTTT	CSVGTGTGTEAFF
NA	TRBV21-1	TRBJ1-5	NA	TGTGCCAGCAGCCATCGGTATAGCAATCAGCCCCAGCATTTT	CASSHRYSNQPQHF
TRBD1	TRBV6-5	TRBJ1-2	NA	TGTGCCAGCACCACAGGGGGCAACGGCTACACCTTC	CASTTGGNGYTF
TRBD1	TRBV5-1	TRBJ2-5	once	TGCGCCAGCAGCTTGGGACAGGGGAGCGAGACCCAGTACTTC	CASSLGQGSETQYF
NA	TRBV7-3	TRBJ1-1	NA	TGTGCCAGCAGCATGCAGGGGCTGGACACTGAAGCTTTCTTT	CASSMQGLDTEAFF
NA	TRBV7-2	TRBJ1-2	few	TGTGCCAGCAGCACGGGTGCGGGTGTCTATGGCTACACCTTC	CASSTGAGVYGYTF
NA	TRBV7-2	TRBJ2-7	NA	TGTGCCAGCAGCTTAGGACTGACCTCCTACGAGCAGTACTTC	CASSLGLTSYEQYF
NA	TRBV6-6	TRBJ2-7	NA	TGTGCCAGCAGTTACGCACACTACGAGCAGTACTTC	CASSYAHYEQYF
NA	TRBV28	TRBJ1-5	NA	TGTGCCAGCCAATTGGGGCTCGGGAGCAATCAGCCCCAGCATTTT	CASQLGLGSNQPQHF